Given below is one T cell receptor beta chain in context. Germline lookup yields CDR1 SGHTA and CDR2 FQGNSA. The CDR3 runs to 15 residues. With 3 bases clipped from V and 5 bases from J, the junction kept 5 bases outside the gene matches. The method was immunoSEQ multiplex PCR; TCRdb's version includes in-frame clones alone and lacks a portion of them. Of some 48,000 clones in the sample, 80% to 90% were seen once. These data belong to a study of blood T cell repertoires in COVID-19. The sequence was obtained from a human donor in a cohort sampled during active COVID-19. What was sequenced was peripheral blood. V is TRBV7-2 and J is TRBJ2-1; 9 bases agree with TRBD2. The CDR3 DNA reads as TGTGCCAGCAGCTTGGGCGGGGGGGTTGACAATGAGCAGTTCTTC. This translates into CASSLGGGVDNEQFF.